Only a few counts were recorded for the clone carrying this T cell receptor beta chain. Using a J-beta primer mix together with a sample-barcoded 5' primer, a second PCR was run for about 7 to 12 cycles. TCRdb independently ran MiXCR on the 5' RACE reads; one entry per CDR3 protein. The sample contains a few hundred thousand distinct CDR3 sequences, over 45% of which appear only once. The length of the CDR3 is 14 residues. Germline loops: CDR1 MNHEY, CDR2 SMNVEV (reference sequence). V gave up 5 bases and J gave up 6 bases, with 14 bases separating them. Every participating donor contributed approximately 9.5 milliliters of peripheral blood through a draw. This specimen comes from a study of blood T cells in healthy people across ages.

The TCR comes from a man aged 55-75 years in good health. The source material was blood. This chain links TRBV27 with TRBJ2-1; D not certain. The CDR3 coding sequence is TGTGCCAGCAGTAGGCACCGAGCAATCAATGAGCAGTTCTTC. Its protein product is CASSRHRAINEQFF.